This is a list of T cell receptor beta chains from one sample in a study of blood T cell repertoires in COVID-19. Method: immunoSEQ multiplex PCR; TCRdb's copy keeps in-frame clones and lacks some. Of roughly 75,000 clones in the sample, about 82% were seen once. Sequenced: peripheral blood. Every receptor here comes from a man aged 50-59 years with COVID-19, enrolled during active disease. Both conserved end residues are part of each CDR3. The order of the fields is clone size, J gene, D gene, V gene, CDR3 DNA, CDR3 protein. A D gene is named only where the DNA matches it firmly. Size is stated for part of the rows, as once, few or many counts, or as a class when the clone is expanded.

>few|TRBJ2-5|.|TRBV9
TGTGCCAGCAGCGTAGAAGCTGAGGCAATGCAAGAGACCCAGTACTTC
CASSVEAEAMQETQYF
>few|TRBJ2-3|.|TRBV3-1/TRBV3-2
TGTGCCAGCAGCCAAGAGGCTAGCTCGGATACGCAGTATTTT
CASSQEASSDTQYF
>.|TRBJ2-1|TRBD2|TRBV6-4
TGTGCCAGCAGCAAACTAGCGGACGCATACAATGAGCAGTTCTTC
CASSKLADAYNEQFF
>.|TRBJ1-5|.|TRBV6-6
TGTGCCAGCAGCTTGACGGGAGATAGCAATCAGCCCCAGCATTTT
CASSLTGDSNQPQHF
>.|TRBJ1-5|.|TRBV3-1/TRBV3-2
TGTGCCAGCAGCCAAAGGGGGGGTCAGCCCCAGCATTTT
CASSQRGGQPQHF
>.|TRBJ2-6|TRBD2|TRBV7-2
TGTGCCAGCAGCTCACCGGGACTAGCGTCTGGGGCCAACGTCCTGACTTTC
CASSSPGLASGANVLTF
>medium-sized|TRBJ1-2|.|TRBV5-6
TGTGCCAGCAGCTTTGGGGCTTTCCAAGCCTCTTATGGCTACACCTTC
CASSFGAFQASYGYTF
>once|TRBJ2-3|TRBD2|TRBV2
TGTGCCAGCATGGTGTCTAGCGGGAGGATAAGCACAGATACGCAGTATTTT
CASMVSSGRISTDTQYF
>.|TRBJ1-4|TRBD1|TRBV7-9
TGTGCCAGCAGCAGGCCACCGGGGGACAGGGGTACTGAAAAACTGTTTTTT
CASSRPPGDRGTEKLFF
>.|TRBJ2-1|.|TRBV28
TGTGCCAGCAGTTTAGTGCCAGGGCATAGCTACAATGAGCAGTTCTTC
CASSLVPGHSYNEQFF
>.|TRBJ1-5|.|TRBV6-5
TGTGCCAGCGGAGGGGATCCGGATCAGCCCCAGCATTTT
CASGGDPDQPQHF
>.|TRBJ2-2|TRBD1|TRBV7-9
TGTGCCAGCAGCCCCCGACAGGGGTTCGGAGTCGGGGAGCTGTTTTTT
CASSPRQGFGVGELFF
>.|TRBJ2-7|TRBD2|TRBV11-2
TGTGCCAGCAGCTTAGCCAGCGGGATCTACGAGCAGTACTTC
CASSLASGIYEQYF
>.|TRBJ2-7|.|TRBV7-9
TGTGCCAGCAGCTTAGAAAGCGGTTACGAGCAGTACTTC
CASSLESGYEQYF
>.|TRBJ1-2|.|TRBV3-1/TRBV3-2
TGTGCCAGCAGCCAGGGCAGGGGAAGCTATGGCTACACCTTC
CASSQGRGSYGYTF
>.|TRBJ2-5|.|TRBV25-1
TGTGCCAGCAGTGAAGGTAGCGGAGGACAAGAGACCCAGTACTTC
CASSEGSGGQETQYF
>.|TRBJ1-6|TRBD1|TRBV7-9
TGTGCCAGCAGCCGACAGGGTAGTAATTCACCCCTCCACTTT
CASSRQGSNSPLHF
>.|TRBJ2-7|TRBD2|TRBV28
TGTGCCAGCAGTTTTGGTGGAGACCTTCTAGCGGGAGGAGGAGAGCAGTACTTC
CASSFGGDLLAGGGEQYF
>.|TRBJ2-7|.|TRBV27
TGTGCCAGCAGTTTAAGCGGGTTAACATCCTACGAGCAGTACTTC
CASSLSGLTSYEQYF
>.|TRBJ1-6|TRBD1|TRBV5-1
TGCGCCAGCAGCGCCACGGGACAGGGGTTGTCACCCCTCCACTTT
CASSATGQGLSPLHF
>.|TRBJ2-7|.|TRBV28
TGTGCCAGCAGCGCTTCTACGGGGACCTACGAGCAGTACTTC
CASSASTGTYEQYF
>.|TRBJ2-1|TRBD2|TRBV27
TGTGCCAGCAGATTTACTAGCGGCGATGAGCAGTTCTTC
CASRFTSGDEQFF
>.|TRBJ2-3|TRBD1|TRBV5-1
TGCGCCAGCAGCCACAGGGGGAGCTCTAGCACAGATACGCAGTATTTT
CASSHRGSSSTDTQYF
>.|TRBJ2-2|.|TRBV19
TGTGCCAGTAGTGCTAGTGGTACCGGGGAGCTGTTTTTT
CASSASGTGELFF
>.|TRBJ2-5|.|TRBV5-1
TGCGCCAGCAGTCCAGGGTCCCCCCTACAAGAGACCCAGTACTTC
CASSPGSPLQETQYF
>.|TRBJ1-3|.|TRBV2
TGTGCCAGCACTGTGGAGGGATTCCTCTCTGGAAACACCATATATTTT
CASTVEGFLSGNTIYF
>few|TRBJ2-5|TRBD1|TRBV5-1
TGCGCCAGCAGCACAGGGGCCCCAGAGACCCAGTACTTC
CASSTGAPETQYF
>few|TRBJ1-3|.|TRBV5-1
TGCGCCAGCAGCTTGGGATACAGGGATTCGGGAAACACCATATATTTT
CASSLGYRDSGNTIYF
>.|TRBJ1-1|.|TRBV25-1
TGTGCCAGCAGTGATCCGGGGGAGAAGTTGGCTTTCTTT
CASSDPGEKLAFF
>.|TRBJ2-7|TRBD2|TRBV7-3
TGTGCCAGCAGCTTAGGGACTAGCGGGAGGGAAGGCGAGCAGTACTTC
CASSLGTSGREGEQYF
>.|TRBJ2-5|.|TRBV5-6
TGTGCCAGCAGCTTGATGGCTGGACTTCGTGGGACCCAGTACTTC
CASSLMAGLRGTQYF
>.|TRBJ1-2|TRBD1|TRBV6-6
TGTGCCAGCAGTCCCCGACCGGGACAGGGGATCTATGGCTACACCTTC
CASSPRPGQGIYGYTF
>few|TRBJ1-5|.|TRBV30
TGTGCCTGGAGCACGGGAGTCGGCAATCAGCCCCAGCATTTT
CAWSTGVGNQPQHF
>medium-sized|TRBJ1-1|.|TRBV6-2/TRBV6-3
TGTGCCAGCAGTTACGTTCGGGTTGGTACTGAAGCTTTCTTT
CASSYVRVGTEAFF
>.|TRBJ2-7|TRBD2|TRBV18
TGTGCCAGCTCAAGTAGCGTAGCGGGAGGGTCATACGAGCAGTACTTC
CASSSSVAGGSYEQYF
>.|TRBJ2-7|TRBD2|TRBV27
TGTGCCAGCAGACTGACTAGCGGGAGGGAATACGAGCAGTACTTC
CASRLTSGREYEQYF
>.|TRBJ2-1|.|TRBV6-6
TGTGCCAGCAGTTACGGGACCTCGGAGGGGCAGTTCTTC
CASSYGTSEGQFF
>.|TRBJ1-6|TRBD1|TRBV28
TGTGCCAGCAGTTTCGAGACAGGGGGCTCACCCCTCCACTTT
CASSFETGGSPLHF
>.|TRBJ2-1|TRBD1|TRBV7-6
TGTGCCAGCAGCTTTGTGGCCGGGACAGGGTACAATGAGCAGTTCTTC
CASSFVAGTGYNEQFF